This T cell receptor (beta chain) was profiled in a study of PD-1 blockade in classical Hodgkin lymphoma. Study observations and caveats: Reports described newly diagnosed patients as having lower baseline TCR diversity than healthy donors.

Produced via immunoSEQ multiplex PCR; TCRdb's table is partial and in-frame only. The data hold tens of thousands of clones, with roughly 94% observed a single time. The time point is: newly diagnosed, previously untreated cHL patient sample. As a comparison, the study used PBMCs from newly diagnosed, untreated classical Hodgkin lymphoma. With respect to this clone: Its antigen is unknown.

J was trimmed by 9 bases and V by 1 base; bases with no gene match: 9. This CDR3 region has 15 residues. Germline lookup yields CDR1 SGHVS and CDR2 FQNEAQ. The J gene is TRBJ2-1, the V gene TRBV7-8; 7 positions match TRBD2. This clonotype originated in a human donor with classical Hodgkin lymphoma. What was sequenced was peripheral blood mononuclear cells (PBMCs). CDR3: CASSLVQREGGEQFF. The CDR3, as DNA: TGTGCCAGCAGCTTAGTCCAGCGGGAAGGCGGTGAGCAGTTCTTC.